The entry that follows covers one T cell receptor beta chain sequence. This clone was seen only a few times. There is no known antigen for this receptor. No base quality information exists; no much larger clone differs at one position. Each donor gave one peripheral blood draw, averaging about 100 mL, which was collected into heparinised tubes. Using a panel that included CD45RO, CCR7, CD25, CD127, CD95 and CD27, naive, central memory, regulatory and stem cell-like memory CD4+ T cells were sorted on a BD FACSAria II. A purity above 98% was achieved for all sorted populations. PBMCs were separated immediately by Lymphoprep density gradient centrifugation and were stained directly, without being cultured. So that batch effects would be minimized, each experiment stained and sorted samples in pairs, pairing one healthy donor with one patient. These data are taken from a study of beta chain features in type 1 diabetes (dated by TCRdb to the late 2010s). Broadly, across the study: No differences in mean age, gender distribution, total cell number or subset yield were found between patients and healthy donors. A total of roughly 99 million sorted cells were examined across all samples, and the number of cells per subset was strongly correlated with RNA yield. In the study, TCRB repertoires of sorted circulating CD4+ T cell subsets from recently diagnosed type 1 diabetes patients were compared with those of matched healthy donors. Whereas all 30 or so donors provided naive and central memory subsets, regulatory and stem cell-like memory subsets were isolated from just 8 patients and about eight healthy donors.

In the germline V gene, CDR1 corresponds to LGHNA and CDR2 to YSLEER. Its CDR3 holds 16 amino acids, cysteine through phenylalanine. Only the CDR3 part of the read is kept: 48 bases, read in frame from the first base. Relative to germline, V is missing 0 bases and J is missing 4 bases, with 7 bases of the junction outside any gene match. The entire isolated RNA was reverse transcribed using the High Capacity cDNA Reverse Transcription Kit, and thus expressed TCRB transcripts were sequenced. Naive, central memory and regulatory T cell samples underwent deep immunoSEQ sequencing, averaging roughly 3.4 million total reads per sample. After sorted cells were lysed in RLT buffer, RNA was extracted with DNase-treated RNeasy Micro or Mini kits, with the choice depending on cell number. To prevent cross-contamination, each cell subset was processed individually, whereas patient and healthy donor samples were processed jointly. The immunoSEQ multiplex PCR was used to amplify TCRB sequences from cDNA, yielding 87-bp fragments that span the CDR3 region. Sequencing of the amplicons was performed on the Illumina HiSeq platform. The original pipeline was this. Synthetic template baselines were used to correct PCR bias computationally, reads within Hamming distance 2 were collapsed together, and singletons that could not be merged were discarded. Reads were aligned to IMGT to assign V, D and J genes, CDR3 length, and insertions or deletions at six rearrangement sites. Within each subset, clonotype counts were normalized to sorted cell number, after which true diversity and Gini coefficients were computed with the tcR R package. The overlap coefficient, calculated on TCRB nucleotide sequences, was used to quantify repertoire sharing. As a proxy for the pre-selection repertoire, out-of-frame TCRB sequences from naive cells were analyzed. TCRdb's version of the immuneACCESS table is confined to in-frame rearrangements and falls short of the full clone set. An unresolved V gene accounts for under half of the shortfall where checked; the remainder is of unknown origin. V and J calls and clone size are given by that table; D and trimming were obtained from the DNA. The sample table lists 500,000 to 800,000 clones, roughly an eighth of them with a count of one. Approximately 0.11% of the sample is held by the ten biggest clonotypes.

The investigation overall reported the following: A moderate but significant shortening of TCRB CDR3 length was observed in type 1 diabetes patients in all four CD4+ subsets. Patients with type 1 diabetes made fewer insertions and deleted more nucleotides at VDJ recombination sites, implying thymic rearrangement abnormalities. PCR might favor shorter templates, but patient and control samples were amplified and corrected together, so any skew would affect both groups equally. Naive, central memory and regulatory TCRB repertoires appeared to be more alike among patients than among healthy donors. Sequencing cDNA rather than genomic DNA could over-represent highly expressing activated cells, although activation and CD3 levels did not differ between groups. Because small numbers of individuals were included in the HLA sub-analyses, any influence of HLA type on TCRB rearrangement was left unresolved.

The sequencing input was naive CD4+ T cells from blood. The meaning of the sample's cell subset or site label: true naive CD4+ T cells. The chain was built from TRBV4-3 and TRBJ1-2; 8 nucleotides in the junction match TRBD1. This receptor was obtained from a man in his thirties or forties with type 1 diabetes. The CDR3 reads CASSQDPNRGVYGYTF. The bases read TGCGCCAGCAGCCAAGATCCAAACAGGGGGGTCTATGGCTACACCTTC.